One and the same sample provided the 22 T cell receptor beta chains below, sequenced in a study of response to subunit inactivated influenza vaccine (dated by TCRdb to about 2018). The protocol used for the library was RT-PCR. Instrument on record: Illumina HiSeq 2500. TCRdb passed the public sequencing reads through fastp at Q25 and MiXCR, retaining productive beta sequences. Identical CDR3 proteins give one entry, which carries the most common genes and DNA. This sample lists fewer than 700,000 distinct CDR3 sequences; 10% to 15% were detected once. The ten largest make up around 13% of the sample. The time point label here, explained by the study, means: approximately 45 days after influenza vaccine administration. The source was PBMCs from blood, collected roughly 47 days after vaccination. These receptors were taken from a man in his fifties or sixties who received an inactivated influenza vaccine. Donor details come from another sample of the same person, matched by shared clones.

This clonotype was detected only a few times. V gene TRBV5-1 combines with J gene TRBJ2-3; no clear D gene. The CDR3 totals 12 residues. The germline V and J ends were trimmed by 4 bases and 6 bases, with 9 bases remaining between them. Germline loops: CDR1 SGHRS, CDR2 YFSETQ. The CDR3 sequence is CASSPSLDTQYF. The CDR3 bases are TGCGCCAGCAGCCCGAGCTTGGATACGCAGTATTTT. Combining the CDR3 with reference TRBV5-1 and TRBJ2-3 gives the whole variable domain KAGVTQTPRYLIKTRGQQVTLSCSPISGHRSVSWYQQTPGQGLQFLFEYFSETQRNKGNFPGRFSGRQFSNSRSEMNVSTLELGDSALYLCASSPSLDTQYFGPGTRLTVL.

This clonotype was observed at least ten times. The chain carries TRBV7-2 and TRBJ1-5; no firm D call. CDR1 is SGHTA, CDR2 FQGNSA, per germline. Trimming left V 3 bases short and J 3 bases short, with 9 bases between. The CDR3 has 14 residues. CDR3: CASSFTSYNQPQHF. The CDR3 DNA follows: TGTGCCAGCAGCTTCACCAGCTACAATCAGCCCCAGCATTTT.

Worth noting for this clonotype: A clone one base away is much larger, so this may be a read error. V gene TRBV6-6 combines with J gene TRBJ2-1, with no clear D. The CDR3 contains 12 residues. V gave up 5 bases and J gave up 6 bases, with 8 bases separating them. Germline V gives CDR1 MNHNY, CDR2 SVGAGI (reference sequence). As DNA, the CDR3 is TGTGCCAGCAGTCACGAAGGCAATGAGCAGTTCTTC. Its translation is CASSHEGNEQFF.

The V and J genes are TRBV24-1 and TRBJ2-5; TRBD1 matches at 9 bases. With 3 bases clipped from V and 5 bases from J, the junction kept 6 bases outside the gene matches. The CDR3 runs 15 residues. The germline V gene encodes CDR1 KGHDR and CDR2 SFDVKD. CDR3 protein: CATSDGTGGGETQYF. The CDR3, as DNA: TGTGCCACCAGTGATGGCACAGGGGGCGGGGAGACCCAGTACTTC.

This clonotype was seen repeatedly, ten times or more. The chain links TRBV13 to TRBJ2-7; 11 nucleotides align to TRBD2. The CDR3 length is 15 residues. The trim removed 5 bases at V and 1 base at J, leaving 4 bases unmatched. Per germline, CDR1 PRHDT and CDR2 FYEKMQ (reference sequence). Here the CDR3 DNA reads TGTGCCAGCAGCACCCGACTAGCGGGGTCCTACGAGCAGTACTTC. Its translation: CASSTRLAGSYEQYF.

The chain joins TRBV5-1 to TRBJ2-2; unclear D gene. Deletions cut 1 base from V and 7 bases from J, with 8 bases between. Germline CDR1 and CDR2: SGHRS and YFSETQ. This CDR3 is 13 amino acids long. CDR3 amino acids: CASSLWSIGELFF. The CDR3 DNA is TGCGCCAGCAGCTTGTGGAGTATCGGGGAGCTGTTTTTT.

This clonotype was recorded many times. The chain carries TRBV20-1 and TRBJ2-5; 7 nucleotides align to TRBD1. The CDR3 runs to 15 residues. The J segment lost 1 base and the V segment lost 3 bases, leaving 8 bases of the junction unmatched. The V gene's germline CDR1 is DFQATT and CDR2 SNEGSKA (reference sequence). For the CDR3, the DNA is TGCAGTGCTAGCATTACAGGGGCGATCCAAGAGACCCAGTACTTC. Its translation is CSASITGAIQETQYF.

This clonotype was observed at least ten times. The V call is TRBV7-8, the J call TRBJ2-2; tentatively, D is TRBD1 or TRBD2 (6 bases each). V lost 1 base to trimming and J lost 3 bases, with 12 bases between them. Germline CDR1 SGHVS, CDR2 FQNEAQ. The length of the CDR3 is 16 residues. The CDR3 nucleotides are TGTGCCAGCAGCTTAGGAGGGGGACTTTACACCGGGGAGCTGTTTTTT. It is translated as CASSLGGGLYTGELFF.

The CDR3 region is CASSWRGTSGLYEQYF. CDR3 sequence (DNA): TGTGCCAGCAGTTGGCGGGGGACTAGCGGGCTATACGAGCAGTACTTC. The gene calls are TRBV6-5 and TRBJ2-7; TRBD2 aligns across 12 bases. CDR1 and CDR2 from the germline V gene are MNHEY and SVGAGI. The CDR3 spans 16 residues. J was trimmed by 4 bases and V by 4 bases; bases with no gene match: 8.

The chain links TRBV15 to TRBJ2-2; D ambiguous. The germline CDR1 and CDR2 sequences are LNHNV and YYDKDF (reference sequence). V was clipped by 0 bases and J by 5 bases, with 16 bases between them. This CDR3 is built from 17 residues. Here the CDR3 DNA reads TGTGCCACCAGCAGAGAGGGTTGGCAGCGTGGAACCGGGGAGCTGTTTTTT. Its translation: CATSREGWQRGTGELFF.

The J gene is TRBJ2-5, the V gene TRBV15, with D perhaps TRBD2 (5 bases). Per the germline V gene, CDR1 is LNHNV and CDR2 is YYDKDF (reference sequence). Trimming took off 5 bases at V and 5 bases at J, with 12 bases between the two ends. CDR3 size: 13 residues. This CDR3 is CATSSRVGETQYF. The DNA for the CDR3 is TGTGCCACCAGCTCGAGGGTGGGGGAGACCCAGTACTTC.

This chain joins TRBV9 and TRBJ2-3; no definite D call. This CDR3 has 16 residues. Germline V CDR1 and CDR2: SGDLS, YYNGEE. Trimming cost V 3 bases and J 1 base, with 15 bases left between them. The CDR3 coding sequence is TGTGCCAGCAGCGCCCCGATTCTTCTCGGCACAGATACGCAGTATTTT. This codes for CASSAPILLGTDTQYF.

This clonotype is medium-sized. V usage is TRBV4-3 and J usage is TRBJ2-1, with D possibly called TRBD1 or TRBD2 (6 bases each). Trimming removed 0 bases at V and 9 bases at J, with 27 bases between. Germline V lookup: CDR1 LGHNA, CDR2 YSLEER. The length of the CDR3 is 19 residues. CDR3 DNA: TGCGCCAGCAGCCAAGACTCCTACCTTAGCCGGGGGCGAAGCAGTGAGCAGTTCTTC. This encodes CASSQDSYLSRGRSSEQFF.

This sequence joins TRBV20-1 and TRBJ2-1; D remains ambiguous. This CDR3 has 14 amino acids. Germline V gives CDR1 DFQATT, CDR2 SNEGSKA (reference sequence). Trimming removed 1 base at V and 1 base at J, with 8 bases between. The CDR3, as DNA: TGCAGTGCTAGAGGGACGGATTCCTACAATGAGCAGTTCTTC. Translation gives CSARGTDSYNEQFF.

The chain combines TRBV10-3 with TRBJ1-2; maybe TRBD1 (5 bases). The germline V and J ends were trimmed by 4 bases and 2 bases, with 11 bases remaining between them. The germline V gene encodes CDR1 ENHRY and CDR2 SYGVKD. The CDR3 sequence is 14 residues long. The CDR3 reads CAISGGSLNYGYTF. CDR3 sequence (DNA): TGTGCCATCAGTGGGGGCAGCTTGAACTATGGCTACACCTTC.

The rearrangement uses TRBV12-3 or TRBV12-4 and TRBJ2-1; the match to TRBD1 covers 8 bases. The CDR3 sequence is 15 residues long. The junction had 8 bases not matched to a gene; V was cut back by 5 bases and J by 5 bases. The CDR3 spells CASSVPGQGHNEQFF. The CDR3 region has the DNA TGTGCCAGCAGTGTCCCCGGACAGGGACACAATGAGCAGTTCTTC.

This clonotype was detected a few times. CDR3 nucleotide sequence: TGTGCCAGCAGCCATCCGTCAGGGGGCGAGAAGCTCCTGCGCACAGATACGCAGTATTTT. Residues: CASSHPSGGEKLLRTDTQYF. The V call is TRBV11-1, the J call TRBJ2-3; 8 nucleotides agree with TRBD1. The CDR3 sequence is 20 residues long. V shed 5 bases and J 1 base; nucleotides not matched to a gene: 20. Germline CDR1 reads SGHAT; CDR2 reads FQDESV (reference sequence). The variable domain in full, with the rest retrieved from reference TRBV11-1 and TRBJ2-3, is EAEVAQSPRYKITEKSQAVAFWCDPISGHATLYWYRQILGQGPELLVQFQDESVVDDSQLPKDRFSAERLKGVDSTLKIQPAELGDSAMYLCASSHPSGGEKLLRTDTQYFGPGTRLTVL.

The rearrangement links TRBV10-3 to TRBJ1-5; possibly TRBD1 for D (5 bases). The CDR3 length is 12 residues. Germline CDR1 is ENHRY and CDR2 is SYGVKD. Between the trimmed V and J ends, which lost 8 bases and 4 bases, there was a span of 9 bases. Here the CDR3 reads CAIGAANQPQHF. For the CDR3, the DNA is TGTGCCATCGGGGCAGCTAATCAGCCCCAGCATTTT.

This clonotype appeared many times. V gene TRBV12-3 or TRBV12-4 combines with J gene TRBJ2-3, with 7 nucleotides matching TRBD2. V shed 5 bases and J 4 bases; nucleotides not matched to a gene: 9. The CDR3 runs to 15 residues. CDR3 coding DNA: TGTGCCAGCAGTCCTGAGCGGGGTGCAGCAGATACGCAGTATTTT. Translated: CASSPERGAADTQYF.

This clonotype has a handful of counts. The rearrangement links TRBV20-1 to TRBJ2-1; D may match TRBD1 or TRBD2 (6 bases each). Trimming left V 5 bases short and J 0 bases short, with 17 bases between. Germline V gene data show CDR1 as DFQATT and CDR2 as SNEGSKA (reference sequence). This CDR3 contains 16 residues. The CDR3 loop is CSALAYEGGSYNEQFF. The CDR3 nucleotides read TGCAGTGCTCTCGCTTATGAGGGGGGCTCCTACAATGAGCAGTTCTTC.

V gene TRBV5-6 combines with J gene TRBJ2-1; 9 bases map to TRBD2. The CDR3 contains 16 residues. Unmatched junction bases numbered 9, after V lost 4 bases and J lost 4 bases. Germline CDR1 and CDR2: SGHDT and YYEEEE. The CDR3 DNA is TGTGCCAGCAGCGTGACTAGCGGTGCGAGTTACAATGAGCAGTTCTTC. The encoded protein is CASSVTSGASYNEQFF.

The chain carries TRBV7-9 and TRBJ2-7; TRBD1 or TRBD2 may be the D gene (6 bases each). This CDR3 region has 15 residues. Germline values: CDR1 SEHNR, CDR2 FQNEAQ (reference sequence). V shed 5 bases and J shed 4 bases, with 18 bases lying between them. The DNA for the CDR3 is TGTGCCAGCAGCCAACAGGGAGGCGGTTTTTACGAGCAGTACTTC. Translated: CASSQQGGGFYEQYF.